This paragraph reports one TCR beta chain. This sample was included in a study of blood T cell repertoires in COVID-19. In the study overall: COVID-19 samples from acute and convalescent phases originated in the United States, Italy and Spain.

Trimming pared 5 bases from V and 15 bases from J, leaving 20 bases between. The V gene's germline CDR1 is SEHNR and CDR2 FQNEAQ (reference sequence). This CDR3 is 13 amino acids long. Method: immunoSEQ multiplex PCR; TCRdb's copy keeps in-frame clones and lacks some. Among about 89,000 clones, 65% to 85% were seen once, and the ten largest hold roughly 6.7%. The receptor comes from a man aged 65-85 years with COVID-19, enrolled during active disease. The sequenced material came from peripheral blood. This sequence joins TRBV7-9 and TRBJ1-5; D ambiguous. CDR3 bases: TGTGCCAGCAGCAGAGGACTTTCCGCCCAGCTGCATTTT. Translation: CASSRGLSAQLHF.